Sequencing of this TCR beta chain was carried out in a study of cytomegalovirus exposure and HLA in healthy donors. Study-level results: A list of approximately 160 TCR beta chains associated with cytomegalovirus was given. Three CMV-associated chains proved CMV antigen-specific in vitro.

It was the approximately 130-subject validation cohort, separate from the roughly 700-subject first cohort, to which the donors belonged. Assay used: immunoSEQ multiplex PCR; TCRdb lists only in-frame clones, some missing. The sample consists of more than 200,000 clones, 90% of them appearing once. About this clone: Its target is not known.

Sequencing was done on a sample of PBMCs. The clonotype comes from a woman aged 30 to 39 in good health and CMV-seronegative.

CDR3 DNA: TGTGCCAGCAGTTATTCGGGGCTGAAGAACAATGAGCAGTTCTTC. It is translated as CASSYSGLKNNEQFF. The chain employs TRBV6-6 and TRBJ2-1; TRBD1 or TRBD2 may be the D gene (5 bases each). V lost 3 bases, J lost 5 bases, and 14 bases lay in between. Germline CDR1 and CDR2: MNHNY and SVGAGI (reference sequence). The CDR3 loop spans 15 amino acids.